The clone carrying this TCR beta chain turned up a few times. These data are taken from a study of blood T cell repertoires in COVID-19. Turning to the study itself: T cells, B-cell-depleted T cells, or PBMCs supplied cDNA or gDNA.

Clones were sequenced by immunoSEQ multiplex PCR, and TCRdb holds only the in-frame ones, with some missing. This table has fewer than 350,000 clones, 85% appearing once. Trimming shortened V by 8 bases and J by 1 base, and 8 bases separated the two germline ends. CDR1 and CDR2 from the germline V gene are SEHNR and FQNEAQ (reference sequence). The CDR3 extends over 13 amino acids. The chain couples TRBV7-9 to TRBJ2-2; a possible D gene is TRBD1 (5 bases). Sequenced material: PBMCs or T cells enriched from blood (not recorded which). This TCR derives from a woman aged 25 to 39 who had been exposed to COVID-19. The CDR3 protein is CASQGGNTGELFF. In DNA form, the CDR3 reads TGTGCCAGCCAGGGCGGGAACACCGGGGAGCTGTTTTTT. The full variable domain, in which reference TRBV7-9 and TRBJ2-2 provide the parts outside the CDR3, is DTGVSQNPRHKITKRGQNVTFRCDPISEHNRLYWYRQTLGQGPEFLTYFQNEAQLEKSRLLSDRFSAERPKGSFSTLEIQRTEQGDSAMYLCASQGGNTGELFFGEGSRLTVL.